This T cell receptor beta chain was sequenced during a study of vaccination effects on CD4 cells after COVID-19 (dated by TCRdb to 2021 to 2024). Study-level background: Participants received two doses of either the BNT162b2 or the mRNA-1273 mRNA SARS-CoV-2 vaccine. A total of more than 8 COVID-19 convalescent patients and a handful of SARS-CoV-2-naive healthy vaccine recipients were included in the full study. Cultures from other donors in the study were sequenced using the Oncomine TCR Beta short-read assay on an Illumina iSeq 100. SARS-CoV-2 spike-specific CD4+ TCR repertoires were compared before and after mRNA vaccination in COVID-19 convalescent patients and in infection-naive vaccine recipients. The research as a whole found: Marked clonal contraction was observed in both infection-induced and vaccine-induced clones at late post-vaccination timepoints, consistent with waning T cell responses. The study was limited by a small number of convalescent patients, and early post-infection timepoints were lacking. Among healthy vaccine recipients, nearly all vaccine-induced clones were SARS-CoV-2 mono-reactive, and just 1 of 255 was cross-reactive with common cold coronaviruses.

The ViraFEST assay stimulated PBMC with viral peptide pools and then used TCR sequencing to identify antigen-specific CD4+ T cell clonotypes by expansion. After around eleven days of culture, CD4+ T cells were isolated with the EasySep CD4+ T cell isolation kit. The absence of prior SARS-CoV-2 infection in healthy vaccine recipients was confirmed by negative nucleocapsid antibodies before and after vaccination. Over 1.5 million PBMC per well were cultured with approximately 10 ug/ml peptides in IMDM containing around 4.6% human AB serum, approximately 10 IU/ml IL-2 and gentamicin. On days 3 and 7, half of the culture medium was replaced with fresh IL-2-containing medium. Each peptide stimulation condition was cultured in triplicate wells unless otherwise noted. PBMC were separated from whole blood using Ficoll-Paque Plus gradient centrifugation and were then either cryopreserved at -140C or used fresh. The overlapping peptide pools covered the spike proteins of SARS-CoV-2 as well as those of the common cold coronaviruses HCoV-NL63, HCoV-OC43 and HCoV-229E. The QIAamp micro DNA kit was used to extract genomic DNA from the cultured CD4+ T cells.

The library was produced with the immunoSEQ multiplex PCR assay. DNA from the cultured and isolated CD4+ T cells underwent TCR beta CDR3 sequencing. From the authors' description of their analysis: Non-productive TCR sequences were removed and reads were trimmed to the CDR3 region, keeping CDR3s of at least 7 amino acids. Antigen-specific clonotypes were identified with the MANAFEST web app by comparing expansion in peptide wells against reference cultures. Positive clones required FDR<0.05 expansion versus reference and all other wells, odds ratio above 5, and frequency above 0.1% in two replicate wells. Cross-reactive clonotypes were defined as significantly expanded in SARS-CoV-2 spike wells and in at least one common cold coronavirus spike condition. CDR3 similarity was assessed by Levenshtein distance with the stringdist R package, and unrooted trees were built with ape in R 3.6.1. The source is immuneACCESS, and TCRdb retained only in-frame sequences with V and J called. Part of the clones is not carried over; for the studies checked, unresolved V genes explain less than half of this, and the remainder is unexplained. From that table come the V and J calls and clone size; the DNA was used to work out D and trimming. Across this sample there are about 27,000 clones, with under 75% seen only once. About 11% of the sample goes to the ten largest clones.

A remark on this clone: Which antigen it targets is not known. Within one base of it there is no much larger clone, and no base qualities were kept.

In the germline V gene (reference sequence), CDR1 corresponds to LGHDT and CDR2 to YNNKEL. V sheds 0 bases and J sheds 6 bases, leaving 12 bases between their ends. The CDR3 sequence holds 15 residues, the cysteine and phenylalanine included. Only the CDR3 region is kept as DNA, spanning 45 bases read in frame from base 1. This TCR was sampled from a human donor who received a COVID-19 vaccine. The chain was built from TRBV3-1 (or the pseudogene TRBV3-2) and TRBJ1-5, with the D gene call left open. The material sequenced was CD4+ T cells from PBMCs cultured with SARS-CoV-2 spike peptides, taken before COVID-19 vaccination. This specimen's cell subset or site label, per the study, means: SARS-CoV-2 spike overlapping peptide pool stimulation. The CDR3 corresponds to CASSQDTVTGQPQHF. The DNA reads TGTGCCAGCAGCCAAGATACGGTTACCGGTCAGCCCCAGCATTTT.